Listed below are T cell receptor beta chains from one sample, sequenced in a study of blood T cell repertoires in COVID-19. TCRdb's table, derived via immunoSEQ multiplex PCR, lists solely in-frame clones and lacks some. The sample has under 300,000 clones; more than 70% are singletons. Sequencing was performed on peripheral blood. The receptors shown here come from a woman between 40 and 55 years old who had recovered from COVID-19. The CDR3 runs from the conserved cysteine through the conserved F or W. D genes are given only for firm matches. Not all rows give a size; the values are once, few, many and, for expanded clones, a class.

TRBJ1-5 TRBV19 17 - TRBD1 CASSGQETSYSNQPQHF TGTGCCAGTAGTGGACAGGAAACATCCTATAGCAATCAGCCCCAGCATTTT
TRBJ2-7 TRBV19 14 - - CASSKGQGNYEQYF TGTGCCAGTAGTAAAGGGCAGGGGAACTACGAGCAGTACTTC
TRBJ2-1 TRBV19 15 - - CASSDVSGRYNEQFF TGTGCCAGTAGTGACGTGAGCGGGCGATACAATGAGCAGTTCTTC
TRBJ2-5 TRBV6-1 16 - - CASSVRPGVPPLIQYF TGTGCCAGCAGTGTTCGCCCGGGGGTCCCCCCATTAATCCAGTACTTC
TRBJ2-2 TRBV7-2 15 - - CASSLAGGNTGELFF TGTGCCAGCAGCTTAGCAGGGGGGAACACCGGGGAGCTGTTTTTT
TRBJ1-4 TRBV6-5 13 few - CASRQGQWEKLFF TGTGCCAGCCGCCAGGGTCAGTGGGAAAAACTGTTTTTT
TRBJ2-5 TRBV11-3 15 - - CASSFGAGGGETQYF TGTGCCAGCAGCTTTGGAGCCGGAGGAGGGGAGACCCAGTACTTC
TRBJ2-2 TRBV7-8 19 - TRBD2 CASSQLGLAGGGNTGELFF TGTGCCAGCAGCCAACTGGGCCTAGCGGGAGGGGGAAACACCGGGGAGCTGTTTTTT
TRBJ2-2 TRBV3-1/TRBV3-2 15 - TRBD2 CASRTAGGNTGELFF TGTGCCAGCAGAACAGCGGGAGGGAACACCGGGGAGCTGTTTTTT
TRBJ1-6 TRBV7-2 15 - TRBD1 CASSTRQGDNSPLHF TGTGCCAGCAGCACCAGACAGGGGGATAATTCACCCCTCCACTTT
TRBJ1-1 TRBV9 15 few TRBD1 CASSVSSGGKTEAFF TGTGCCAGCAGCGTCAGCTCAGGGGGCAAGACTGAAGCTTTCTTT
TRBJ1-5 TRBV19 17 - - CASKPLLGGMGNQPQHF TGTGCCAGTAAGCCGCTACTAGGGGGAATGGGCAATCAGCCCCAGCATTTT
TRBJ2-7 TRBV7-2 14 - - CASSLARRGGKQYF TGTGCCAGCAGCTTAGCGAGGCGGGGAGGCAAGCAGTACTTC
TRBJ2-3 TRBV18 16 - - CASSAKARRTPDTQYF TGTGCCAGCTCCGCCAAAGCTAGAAGAACTCCAGATACGCAGTATTTT
TRBJ2-5 TRBV19 14 - TRBD2 CASTSGGAGETQYF TGTGCCAGCACTAGCGGGGGGGCCGGAGAGACCCAGTACTTC
TRBJ1-5 TRBV6-6 14 - - CASSYAGSNQPQHF TGTGCCAGCAGTTACGCAGGGAGCAATCAGCCCCAGCATTTT
TRBJ1-3 TRBV30 15 - - CAWSIRHSTGNTIYF TGTGCCTGGAGTATCCGCCACAGCACTGGAAACACCATATATTTT
TRBJ2-7 TRBV11-2 17 - TRBD1 CASSLDRQGVIPYEQYF TGTGCCAGCAGCTTAGACCGACAGGGGGTGATTCCCTACGAGCAGTACTTC
TRBJ1-2 TRBV27 14 once TRBD1 CASSQGQGTLGYTF TGTGCCAGCAGCCAGGGACAGGGGACTCTTGGCTACACCTTC
TRBJ2-7 TRBV6-6 14 - TRBD2 CASRLAGGSYEQYF TGTGCCAGCAGACTAGCGGGGGGCTCCTACGAGCAGTACTTC
TRBJ2-4 TRBV10-3 18 - TRBD1 CAISESKATGGYQNIQYF TGTGCCATCAGTGAGTCGAAAGCGACAGGGGGGTACCAAAACATTCAGTACTTC
TRBJ2-3 TRBV7-3 18 - TRBD1 CASSLIPTGTGGTDTQYF TGTGCCAGCAGCTTAATCCCAACCGGGACAGGCGGCACAGATACGCAGTATTTT
TRBJ1-4 TRBV25-1 15 - - CASHPGGPGGEKLFF TGTGCCAGCCACCCTGGAGGTCCCGGCGGTGAAAAACTGTTTTTT
TRBJ2-7 TRBV3-1/TRBV3-2 14 - TRBD1 CASSDRDRVYEQYF TGTGCCAGCAGCGACCGGGACAGAGTCTACGAGCAGTACTTC
TRBJ2-1 TRBV4-1 17 many TRBD2 CASSRYKAGGPYNEQFF TGCGCCAGCAGCCGATACAAAGCGGGGGGGCCGTACAATGAGCAGTTCTTC
TRBJ2-7 TRBV11-2 12 once - CASSLSSYEQYF TGTGCCAGCAGCTTATCTAGCTACGAGCAGTACTTC
TRBJ1-2 TRBV10-2 16 - TRBD1 CASSEYGTGGNYGYTF TGCGCCAGCAGTGAATATGGGACAGGGGGCAACTATGGCTACACCTTC
TRBJ1-3 TRBV12-3/TRBV12-4 12 once - CASSLGGGTIYF TGTGCCAGCAGTCTGGGCGGGGGGACCATATATTTT
TRBJ2-3 TRBV11-2 18 once TRBD1 CASSLNPRTGVGTDTQYF TGTGCCAGCAGCTTAAACCCACGGACAGGGGTAGGCACAGATACGCAGTATTTT
TRBJ2-7 TRBV6-5 15 - - CASTASLASLHEQYF TGTGCCAGCACTGCCAGTCTAGCGTCCCTCCACGAGCAGTACTTC
TRBJ2-5 TRBV30 13 - - CAYEGGHQETQYF TGTGCCTATGAGGGCGGGCACCAAGAGACCCAGTACTTC
TRBJ2-1 TRBV11-3 14 - TRBD2 CASSRTSAVDEQFF TGTGCCAGCAGTCGGACTAGCGCCGTCGATGAGCAGTTCTTC
TRBJ2-1 TRBV19 14 - - CASSIPLAYNEQFF TGTGCCAGTAGTATCCCACTGGCCTACAATGAGCAGTTCTTC
TRBJ2-4 TRBV2 15 - - CASSPQPEIGNIQYF TGTGCCAGCAGTCCCCAACCCGAAATCGGAAACATTCAGTACTTC
TRBJ2-6 TRBV10-1 20 - TRBD2 CASSEMRLSGAVSGANVLTF TGCGCCAGCAGTGAGATGCGGTTGAGCGGGGCCGTCTCTGGGGCCAACGTCCTGACTTTC
TRBJ1-4 TRBV4-3 15 - - CASSQLTAINEKLFF TGCGCCAGCAGCCAATTGACAGCTATTAATGAAAAACTGTTTTTT
TRBJ2-5 TRBV4-2 17 once TRBD2 CASSPREAGGPWETQYF TGTGCCAGCAGCCCTCGGGAAGCGGGGGGGCCTTGGGAGACCCAGTACTTC